The clone carrying this T cell receptor (beta chain) appeared a few times. Clones were read by immunoSEQ multiplex PCR, and TCRdb kept only the in-frame ones, dropping some. The sample includes just over 150,000 clones, 75% to 85% of them seen just once. This entry is derived from a study of blood T cell repertoires in COVID-19. Sequenced sample: peripheral blood. The clonotype was recovered from a woman between 45 and 60 years old with acute or convalescent COVID-19.

The CDR3 loop reads CASSLTGKNGELFF. Written as DNA, the CDR3 is TGCGCCAGCAGCTTAACAGGGAAAAACGGGGAGCTGTTTTTT. V gene TRBV5-1 combines with J gene TRBJ2-2; TRBD1 might be the D (6 bases). The CDR3 sequence is 14 residues long. Trimming took off 2 bases at V and 7 bases at J, with 12 bases between the two ends. Germline CDR1 and CDR2: SGHRS and YFSETQ.